Listed here are 9 T cell receptor beta chains from one sample, sequenced in a study of blood T cell repertoires in COVID-19. Produced via immunoSEQ multiplex PCR; TCRdb's table is partial and in-frame only. The repertoire has approximately 240,000 clones, 75% to 85% of them found once; the top ten carry around 1.3%. The sample was peripheral blood. These receptor sequences come from a woman in her 30s with COVID-19, enrolled during active disease.

The chain employs TRBV14 and TRBJ2-7; D remains unclear. Trimming removed 2 bases from V and 4 bases from J, with 6 bases in between. From germline, CDR1 is SGHDN and CDR2 FVKESK. CDR3 size: 12 residues. The CDR3 coding sequence is TGTGCCAGCAGCCAACGCGGATACGAGCAGTACTTC. This gives the protein CASSQRGYEQYF.

The chain joins TRBV19 to TRBJ1-1, with 7 bases matching TRBD1. The V gene end was trimmed by 1 base and the J gene end by 1 base; junction bases not matched to a gene: 6. The CDR3 spans 16 residues. Germline-derived CDR1 and CDR2 are LNHDA and SQIVND (reference sequence). CDR3: CASSIASGTANTEAFF. Written as DNA, the CDR3 is TGTGCCAGTAGTATAGCCTCCGGGACAGCGAACACTGAAGCTTTCTTT.

The chain carries TRBV19 and TRBJ1-2; 9 bases line up with TRBD1. Germline CDR1 reads LNHDA; CDR2 reads SQIVND (reference sequence). After removal of 4 bases from V and 6 bases from J, the junction contained 9 bases not matched to a gene. The CDR3 contains 15 residues. The CDR3 DNA is TGTGCCAGTAGTACTAACAGGGGGCCGGTGCATGGCTACACCTTC. Translation gives CASSTNRGPVHGYTF.

The chain joins TRBV5-4 to TRBJ2-5; D gene ambiguous. The CDR3 has 14 amino acids. V gave up 0 bases and J gave up 2 bases, with 8 bases separating them. CDR1 is SGHNT and CDR2 is YYREEE in the germline V gene (reference sequence). The CDR3 nucleotides read TGTGCCAGCAGCTTGGGGCAGACTCAAGAGACCCAGTACTTC. Its translation is CASSLGQTQETQYF.

The chain joins TRBV21-1 to TRBJ1-6; the D call of TRBD1 is as the table states it, not checked on the DNA. TRBV21-1 is marked as a pseudogene. This CDR3 is built from 15 residues. CDR3: CASSKGTGNNSPLHF. CDR3 sequence (DNA): TGTGCCAGCAGCAAAGGGACAGGGAACAATTCACCCCTCCACTTT.

This chain uses TRBV6-2 or TRBV6-3 with TRBJ2-3; unclear D gene. V lost 2 bases and J lost 4, with 7 bases in between. Germline assignment: CDR1 MNHEY and CDR2 SVGEGT. The CDR3 has 13 residues. CDR3 sequence reads: CASSYPSSDTQYF. CDR3 DNA sequence: TGTGCCAGCAGTTACCCTAGTTCAGATACGCAGTATTTT.

The V call is TRBV9, the J call TRBJ2-5, with 8 bases identical to TRBD1. J gave up 4 bases and V 3 bases, and 11 bases lay outside the gene matches. The CDR3 consists of 16 residues. The germline CDR1 and CDR2 sequences are SGDLS and YYNGEE. The CDR3 sequence: CASSAREGTGGETQYF. In DNA, the CDR3 is TGTGCCAGCAGCGCCCGAGAGGGAACAGGGGGAGAGACCCAGTACTTC.

The chain employs TRBV29-1 and TRBJ2-3; 8 bases map to TRBD2. V was pared by 4 bases and J by 10 bases, with 10 bases of the junction left unmatched. The CDR3 has 13 amino acids. Germline V gene sequence: CDR1 SQVTM, CDR2 ANQGSEA. The CDR3 DNA follows: TGCAGCGTTGTAATAAGTACGGGGGGGCCGCAGTATTTT. This translates into CSVVISTGGPQYF.

The chain employs TRBV7-9 and TRBJ2-7; D gene ambiguous. The germline V gene encodes CDR1 SEHNR and CDR2 FQNEAQ (reference sequence). Deletions cut 1 base from V and 5 bases from J, with 3 bases between. CDR3 length equals 11 residues. The CDR3 sequence is CASSLGNEQYF. DNA for the CDR3: TGTGCCAGCAGCTTAGGTAACGAGCAGTACTTC.